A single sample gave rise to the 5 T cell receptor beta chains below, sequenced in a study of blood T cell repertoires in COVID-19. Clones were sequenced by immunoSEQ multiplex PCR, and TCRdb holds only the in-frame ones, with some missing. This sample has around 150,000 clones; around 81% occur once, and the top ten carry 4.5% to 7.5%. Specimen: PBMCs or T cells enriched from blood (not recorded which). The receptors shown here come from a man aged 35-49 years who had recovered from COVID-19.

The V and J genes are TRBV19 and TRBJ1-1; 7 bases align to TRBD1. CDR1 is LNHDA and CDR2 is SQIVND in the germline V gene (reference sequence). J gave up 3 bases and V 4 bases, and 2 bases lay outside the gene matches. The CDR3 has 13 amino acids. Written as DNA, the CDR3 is TGTGCCAGTAGTACTCAGGGGGACACTGAAGCTTTCTTT. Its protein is CASSTQGDTEAFF.

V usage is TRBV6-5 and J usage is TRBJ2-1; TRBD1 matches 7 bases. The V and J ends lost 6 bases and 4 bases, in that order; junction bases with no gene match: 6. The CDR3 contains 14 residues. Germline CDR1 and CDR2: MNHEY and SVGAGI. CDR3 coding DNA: TGTGCCAGCAGGCCTGGACAGGCTTACAATGAGCAGTTCTTC. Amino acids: CASRPGQAYNEQFF.

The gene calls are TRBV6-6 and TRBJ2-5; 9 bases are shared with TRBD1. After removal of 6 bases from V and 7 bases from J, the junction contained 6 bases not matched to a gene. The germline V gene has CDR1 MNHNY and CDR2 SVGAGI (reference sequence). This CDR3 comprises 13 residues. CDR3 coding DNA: TGTGCCAGCAGCCCGGGACAGGGCGGGACCCAGTACTTC. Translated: CASSPGQGGTQYF.

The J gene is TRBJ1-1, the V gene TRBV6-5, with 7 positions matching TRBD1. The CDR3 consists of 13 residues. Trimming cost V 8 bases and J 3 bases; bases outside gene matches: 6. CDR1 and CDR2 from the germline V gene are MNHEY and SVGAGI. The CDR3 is CASRQTGDTEAFF. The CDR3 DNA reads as TGTGCCAGCCGTCAAACAGGGGACACTGAAGCTTTCTTT.

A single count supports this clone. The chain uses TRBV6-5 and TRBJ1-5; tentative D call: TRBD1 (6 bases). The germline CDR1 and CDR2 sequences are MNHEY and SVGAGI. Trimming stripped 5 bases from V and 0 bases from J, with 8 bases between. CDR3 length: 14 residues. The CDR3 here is CASSRQDSNQPQHF. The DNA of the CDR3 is TGTGCCAGCAGTAGACAGGATAGCAATCAGCCCCAGCATTTT.